These 20 T cell receptor beta chains were sequenced from one sample in a study of T cell responses to AZD1222 COVID-19 vaccine. Assay: immunoSEQ multiplex PCR; the TCRdb copy retains only in-frame clones and omits some. The data show 100,000 or so clones, about 85% seen once. The sequencing used peripheral blood, collected on day 0 of AZD1222 vaccination. These receptors all come from an adult in good health.

A few counts support this clone. J is TRBJ2-4 and V is TRBV13; no clear D gene. The CDR3 sequence is 13 residues long. Germline V lookup: CDR1 PRHDT, CDR2 FYEKMQ (reference sequence). Trimming removed 4 bases from V and 6 bases from J, with 10 bases in between. CDR3 coding DNA: TGTGCCAGCAGCTCCTCACCCACAAACATTCAGTACTTC. It encodes CASSSSPTNIQYF.

The chain uses TRBV9 and TRBJ1-5; D is perhaps TRBD1 (5 bases). The CDR3 sequence is 14 residues long. Trimming shortened V by 4 bases and J by 2 bases, and 10 bases separated the two germline ends. The germline V gene encodes CDR1 SGDLS and CDR2 YYNGEE. The CDR3 loop reads CASSNTGGNQPQHF. In DNA, the CDR3 is TGTGCCAGCAGCAATACAGGAGGCAATCAGCCCCAGCATTTT. Full variable domain (outside the CDR3, taken from reference TRBV9 and TRBJ1-5): DSGVTQTPKHLITATGQRVTLRCSPRSGDLSVYWYQQSLDQGLQFLIQYYNGEERAKGNILERFSAQQFPDLHSELNLSSLELGDSALYFCASSNTGGNQPQHFGDGTRLSIL.

The chain is built from TRBV7-6 and TRBJ1-1; D perhaps matches TRBD1 (5 bases). Deletions cut 9 bases from V and 4 bases from J, with 15 bases between. The CDR3 runs to 13 residues. The germline V gene encodes CDR1 SGHVS and CDR2 FNYEAQ. CDR3 bases: TGTGCCAGTTCCGGGACGGTCAGCACTGAAGCTTTCTTT. Translation gives CASSGTVSTEAFF. Combining the CDR3 with reference TRBV7-6 and TRBJ1-1 gives the whole variable domain GAGVSQSPRYKVTKRGQDVALRCDPISGHVSLYWYRQALGQGPEFLTYFNYEAQQDKSGLPNDRFSAERPEGSISTLTIQRTEQRDSAMYRCASSGTVSTEAFFGQGTRLTVV.

This clone was seen only once. CDR3: CSASRRDEQYF. The CDR3 DNA reads TGCAGTGCTAGTCGACGGGACGAGCAGTACTTC. This chain links TRBV20-1 with TRBJ2-7; D is ambiguous. This CDR3 is 11 amino acids long. Germline CDR1 and CDR2: DFQATT and SNEGSKA (reference sequence). V dropped 3 bases and J dropped 5 bases, with 8 bases sitting between them.

The chain carries TRBV9 and TRBJ2-3, with D possibly called TRBD1 or TRBD2 (6 bases each). Trimming took 4 bases from V and 0 from J, leaving 18 bases between them. CDR1 is SGDLS and CDR2 is YYNGEE in the germline V gene. The CDR3 totals 17 residues. CDR3 sequence reads: CASSRALRGQSTDTQYF. CDR3 sequence (DNA): TGTGCCAGCAGCAGGGCCCTCCGGGGGCAGAGCACAGATACGCAGTATTTT. Drawing the rest from reference TRBV9 and TRBJ2-3, the complete variable domain is DSGVTQTPKHLITATGQRVTLRCSPRSGDLSVYWYQQSLDQGLQFLIQYYNGEERAKGNILERFSAQQFPDLHSELNLSSLELGDSALYFCASSRALRGQSTDTQYFGPGTRLTVL.

This chain connects TRBV12-3 or TRBV12-4 to TRBJ2-5, with D maybe TRBD1 (5 bases). Trimming cost V 6 bases and J 5 bases, with 13 bases left between them. The CDR3 length is 13 residues. The CDR3, as DNA: TGTGCCAGCAGGTTGGGCAAGGGGGAGACCCAGTACTTC. This codes for CASRLGKGETQYF.

J is TRBJ1-1 and V is TRBV7-8; D gene ambiguous. The CDR3 contains 15 residues. Deletions cut 2 bases from V and 0 bases from J, with 10 bases between. The germline gives CDR1 SGHVS, CDR2 FQNEAQ. The CDR3 is CASSLSGLLNTEAFF. The DNA of the CDR3 is TGTGCCAGCAGCTTATCCGGCCTACTGAACACTGAAGCTTTCTTT. The full variable domain, its missing parts supplied by reference TRBV7-8 and TRBJ1-1, is GAGVSQSPRYKVAKRGQDVALRCDPISGHVSLFWYQQALGQGPEFLTYFQNEAQLDKSGLPSDRFFAERPEGSVSTLKIQRTQQEDSAVYLCASSLSGLLNTEAFFGQGTRLTVV.

J is TRBJ1-3 and V is TRBV18; TRBD1 matches at 7 bases. This CDR3 region has 14 residues. J gave up 8 bases and V 3 bases, and 7 bases lay outside the gene matches. CDR1 and CDR2 (germline): KGHSH, LQKENI. The CDR3 sequence is CASSPGQAVHTIYF. CDR3 nucleotides: TGTGCCAGCTCACCTGGACAGGCCGTCCACACCATATATTTT.

V gene TRBV4-2 combines with J gene TRBJ2-5; 11 bases fit TRBD2. CDR3 length equals 18 residues. The V segment lost 1 base and the J segment 5 bases; nucleotides outside the gene matches: 12. Germline CDR1 is LGHNA and CDR2 is YNFKEQ. CDR3 nucleotides: TGTGCCAGCAGCCAAGTAGGAACTAGCGGGGGTACGTGGGAGACCCAGTACTTC. Protein: CASSQVGTSGGTWETQYF.

Comment on this clone: One end of the junction varies from germline; a read error may be responsible. The J gene is TRBJ2-5, the V gene TRBV5-1, with D perhaps being TRBD1 or TRBD2 (6 bases each). Germline values: CDR1 SGHRS, CDR2 YFSETQ. The CDR3 is made up of 15 amino acids. The CDR3 DNA sequence: TGTGCCAGCAGCCGGAGGGGGGATAGACAAGAGACCCAGTACTTC. Protein product: CASSRRGDRQETQYF.

This clone has only a few counts. The DNA of the CDR3 is TGCGCCAGCAGTGAGCTGGGGGGACTAGCTAACGTC. As protein: CASSELGGLANV. The rearrangement joins TRBV10-2 to TRBJ2-7; 9 nucleotides match TRBD2. This CDR3 contains 12 residues. The germline CDR1 and CDR2 sequences are WSHSY and SAAADI.

The chain joins TRBV23-1 to TRBJ2-7, with 8 bases matching TRBD1. TRBV23-1 is sorted into the ORF group, with uncertain function. The trim removed 6 bases at V and 3 bases at J, leaving 13 bases unmatched. CDR3 length equals 16 residues. The CDR3 nucleotides are TGCGCCAGCAGCAGAGAACAGGGGGGAGTTTTCTACGAGCAGTACTTC. Protein: CASSREQGGVFYEQYF.

This clone was picked up one time. The V call is TRBV12-3 or TRBV12-4, the J call TRBJ2-7, with no clear D. CDR3 length equals 12 residues. Trimming removed 6 bases at V and 3 bases at J, with 9 bases between. CDR3 DNA: TGTGCCAGCAGCCCACGCGGCTACGAGCAGTACGTC. This sequence encodes CASSPRGYEQYV.

The chain combines TRBV3-1 (or the pseudogene TRBV3-2) with TRBJ2-3; possibly TRBD2 for D (6 bases). V was cut by 0 bases and J by 6 bases, with 13 bases left in between. The CDR3 sequence is 15 residues long. The germline V gene encodes CDR1 LGHDT and CDR2 YNNKEL (reference sequence). The CDR3 DNA reads TGTGCCAGCAGCCAAGATTCCGGGGGTGGGGATACGCAGTATTTT. Its protein product is CASSQDSGGGDTQYF.

The J gene is TRBJ1-5, the V gene TRBV4-2; D remains ambiguous. The CDR3 has 16 amino acids. Germline V gene sequence: CDR1 LGHNA, CDR2 YNFKEQ. Deletions cut 0 bases from V and 2 bases from J, with 11 bases between. CDR3 sequence reads: CASSQDTGLGNQPQHF. The CDR3 DNA is TGTGCCAGCAGCCAAGATACGGGGTTAGGCAATCAGCCCCAGCATTTT.

The rearrangement uses TRBV9 and TRBJ1-1; 7 bases are a match to TRBD1. Germline V gene sequence: CDR1 SGDLS, CDR2 YYNGEE. Losses at the gene ends were 2 bases for V and 1 base for J; bases not matched to a gene: 2. This CDR3 spans 14 amino acids. This chain's CDR3 is CASSVGTENTEAFF. Here the CDR3 DNA reads TGTGCCAGCAGCGTCGGGACAGAGAACACTGAAGCTTTCTTT.

This clone has only one observation. The genes are TRBV13 and TRBJ1-1, with a possible D match to TRBD1 (5 bases). This CDR3 is 14 amino acids long. V gave up 6 bases and J gave up 6 bases, with 17 bases separating them. Germline CDR1 is PRHDT and CDR2 is FYEKMQ (reference sequence). The CDR3 bases are TGTGCCAGCAGACGAGGGGACCCCGGCCCTGAAGCTTTCTTT. It translates to CASRRGDPGPEAFF. Full variable domain (rest looked up from reference TRBV13 and TRBJ1-1): AAGVIQSPRHLIKEKRETATLKCYPIPRHDTVYWYQQGPGQDPQFLISFYEKMQSDKGSIPDRFSAQQFSDYHSELNMSSLELGDSALYFCASRRGDPGPEAFFGQGTRLTVV.

The chain employs TRBV6-5 and TRBJ1-4; 9 nucleotides line up with TRBD1. The CDR3 loop spans 15 amino acids. V gave up 0 bases and J gave up 9 bases; unmatched junction bases: 5. The V gene's germline CDR1 is MNHEY and CDR2 SVGAGI. CDR3 bases: TGTGCCAGCAGTTACTCCTCCGGGACAGGGAAAAAACTGTTTTTT. It yields the protein CASSYSSGTGKKLFF.

The chain links TRBV4-1 to TRBJ2-3; D remains ambiguous. The CDR3 spans 13 residues. CDR1 is MGHRA and CDR2 is YSYEKL in the germline V gene. V was pared by 0 bases and J by 7 bases, with 8 bases between. The CDR3: CASSQEAVYTQYF. CDR3 in DNA: TGCGCCAGCAGCCAAGAGGCGGTATATACGCAGTATTTT.

This chain connects TRBV5-1 to TRBJ1-1, with 9 bases fitting TRBD1. Germline CDR1 is SGHRS and CDR2 is YFSETQ. The CDR3 length is 15 residues. Germline trimming cut 0 bases from V and 4 bases from J; bases unmatched to any gene: 4. The CDR3 is CASSLAATGGTEAFF. The CDR3 DNA reads TGCGCCAGCAGCTTGGCAGCGACAGGGGGCACTGAAGCTTTCTTT.